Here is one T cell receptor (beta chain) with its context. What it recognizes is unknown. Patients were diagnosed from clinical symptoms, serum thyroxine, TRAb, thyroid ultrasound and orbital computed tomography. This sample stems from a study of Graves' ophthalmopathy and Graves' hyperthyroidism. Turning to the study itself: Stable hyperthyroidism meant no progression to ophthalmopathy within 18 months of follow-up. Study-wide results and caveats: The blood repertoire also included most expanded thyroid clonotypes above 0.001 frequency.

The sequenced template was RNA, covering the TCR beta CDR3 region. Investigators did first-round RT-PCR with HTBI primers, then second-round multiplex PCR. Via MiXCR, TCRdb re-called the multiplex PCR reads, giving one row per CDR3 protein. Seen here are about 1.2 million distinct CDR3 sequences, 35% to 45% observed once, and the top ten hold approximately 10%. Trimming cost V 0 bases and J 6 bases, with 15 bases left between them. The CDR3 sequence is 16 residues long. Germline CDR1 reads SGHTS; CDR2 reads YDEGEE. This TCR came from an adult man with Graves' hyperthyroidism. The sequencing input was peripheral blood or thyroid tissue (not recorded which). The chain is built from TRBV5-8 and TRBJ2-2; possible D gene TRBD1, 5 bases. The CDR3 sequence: CASSLDSSGYAGELFF. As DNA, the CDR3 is TGTGCCAGCAGCTTGGATTCGTCAGGGTACGCCGGGGAGCTGTTTTTT.